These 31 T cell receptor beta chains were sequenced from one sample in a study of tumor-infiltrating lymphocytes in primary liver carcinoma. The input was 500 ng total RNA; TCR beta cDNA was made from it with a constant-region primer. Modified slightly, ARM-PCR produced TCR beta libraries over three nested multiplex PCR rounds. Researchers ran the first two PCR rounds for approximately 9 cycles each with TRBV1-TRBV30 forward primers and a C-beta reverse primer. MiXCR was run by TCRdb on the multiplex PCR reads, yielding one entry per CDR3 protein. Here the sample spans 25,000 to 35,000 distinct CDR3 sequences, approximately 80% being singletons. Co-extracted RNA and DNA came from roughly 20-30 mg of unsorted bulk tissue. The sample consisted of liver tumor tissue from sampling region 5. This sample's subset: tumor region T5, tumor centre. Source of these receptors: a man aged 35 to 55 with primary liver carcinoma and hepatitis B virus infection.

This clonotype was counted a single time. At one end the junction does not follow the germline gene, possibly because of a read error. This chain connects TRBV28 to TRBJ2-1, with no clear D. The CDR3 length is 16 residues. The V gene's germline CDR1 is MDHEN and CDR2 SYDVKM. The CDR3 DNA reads TGTGCCAGCACGGTATCCTCCGGGCCCGAATCCAATGGGCAGTTCTTC. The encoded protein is CASTVSSGPESNGQFF.

CDR3 residues: CTNRDGNNEQFF. Here the CDR3 DNA reads TGTACCAACCGGGACGGCAACAATGAGCAGTTCTTC. The chain is built from TRBV10-3 and TRBJ2-1, with D possibly being TRBD1 or TRBD2 (5 bases each). Germline V gene data show CDR1 as ENHRY and CDR2 as SYGVKD. The CDR3 loop spans 12 amino acids.

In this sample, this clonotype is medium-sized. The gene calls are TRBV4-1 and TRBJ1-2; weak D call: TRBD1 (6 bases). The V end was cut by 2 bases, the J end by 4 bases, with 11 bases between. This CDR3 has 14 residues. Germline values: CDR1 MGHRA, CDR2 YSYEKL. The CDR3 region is CASSQYRDSYGYTF. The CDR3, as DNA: TGCGCCAGCAGCCAATACAGGGACTCCTATGGCTACACCTTC.

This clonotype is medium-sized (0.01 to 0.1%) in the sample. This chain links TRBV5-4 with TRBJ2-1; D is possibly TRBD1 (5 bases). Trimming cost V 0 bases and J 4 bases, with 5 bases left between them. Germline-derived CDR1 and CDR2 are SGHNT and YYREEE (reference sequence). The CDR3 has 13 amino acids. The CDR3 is CASSLGQYNEQFF. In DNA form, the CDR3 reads TGTGCCAGCAGCTTGGGACAGTACAATGAGCAGTTCTTC.

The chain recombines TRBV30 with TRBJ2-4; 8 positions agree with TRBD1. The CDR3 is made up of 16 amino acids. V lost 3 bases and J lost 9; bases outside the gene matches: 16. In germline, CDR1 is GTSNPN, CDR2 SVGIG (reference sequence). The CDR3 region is CAWSDKTVTGVGIQYF. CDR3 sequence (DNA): TGTGCCTGGAGCGACAAAACCGTGACAGGGGTGGGCATTCAGTACTTC.

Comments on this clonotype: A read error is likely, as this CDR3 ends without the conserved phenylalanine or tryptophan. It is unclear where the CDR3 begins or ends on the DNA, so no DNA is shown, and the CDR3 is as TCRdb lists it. CDR3 amino acids: CASRGLGTEAFY. The chain couples TRBV4-1 to TRBJ1-1. The CDR3 comprises 12 residues, both ends counted. CDR1 MGHRA and CDR2 YSYEKL come from the germline V gene.

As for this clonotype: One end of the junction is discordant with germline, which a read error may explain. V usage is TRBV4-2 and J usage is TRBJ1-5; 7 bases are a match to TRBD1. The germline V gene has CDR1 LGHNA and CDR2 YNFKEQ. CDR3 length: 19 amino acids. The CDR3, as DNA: TGTGCCAGCAACCAAGGGGAGAGGTCGGGACAGCTTAGCGATCAGCCCCAGCATTTT. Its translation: CASNQGERSGQLSDQPQHF.

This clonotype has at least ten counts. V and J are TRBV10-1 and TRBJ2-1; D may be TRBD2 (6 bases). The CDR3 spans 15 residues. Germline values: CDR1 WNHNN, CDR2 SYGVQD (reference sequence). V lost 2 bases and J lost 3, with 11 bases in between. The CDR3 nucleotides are TGCGCCAGCAGTGAGCCGGACTACATCTACAATGAGCAGTTCTTC. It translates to CASSEPDYIYNEQFF.

CDR3 nucleotide sequence: TGTGCCAGCAGCCCCAGGGGCCCTAGCGGTGACGAGACCCAGTACTTC. It translates to CASSPRGPSGDETQYF. This rearrangement joins TRBV12-3 or TRBV12-4 to TRBJ2-5; possible D gene TRBD2, 7 bases. CDR3 length: 16 amino acids. Deletions cut 6 bases from V and 5 bases from J, with 22 bases between.

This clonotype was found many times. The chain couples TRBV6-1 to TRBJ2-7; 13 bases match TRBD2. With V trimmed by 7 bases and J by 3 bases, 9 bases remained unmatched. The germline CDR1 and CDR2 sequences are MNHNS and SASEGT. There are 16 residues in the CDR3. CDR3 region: CASISTGTSGNYEQYF. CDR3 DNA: TGTGCCAGCATCTCTACGGGGACTAGCGGGAACTACGAGCAGTACTTC.

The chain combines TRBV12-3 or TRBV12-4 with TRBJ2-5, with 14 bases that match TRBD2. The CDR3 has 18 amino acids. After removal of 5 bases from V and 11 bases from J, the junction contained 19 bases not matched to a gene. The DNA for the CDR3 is TGTGCCAGCAGTAAGGGGACTAGCGGGAGCCTTTGGCAGGAGGCACAGTACTTC. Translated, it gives CASSKGTSGSLWQEAQYF.

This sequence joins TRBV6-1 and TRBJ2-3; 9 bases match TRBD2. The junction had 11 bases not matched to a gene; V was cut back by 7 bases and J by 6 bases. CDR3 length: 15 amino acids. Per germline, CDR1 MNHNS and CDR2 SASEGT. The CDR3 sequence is CASIPREGWVDTQYF. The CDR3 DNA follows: TGTGCCAGCATTCCGCGGGAGGGATGGGTGGATACGCAGTATTTT.

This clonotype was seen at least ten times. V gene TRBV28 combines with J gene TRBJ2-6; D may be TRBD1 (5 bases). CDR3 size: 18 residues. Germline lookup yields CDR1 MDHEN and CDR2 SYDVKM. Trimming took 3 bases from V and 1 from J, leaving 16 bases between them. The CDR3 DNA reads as TGTGCCAGCAGTTTCCTGCCAGGGTCTGGATCTGGGGCCAACGTCCTGACTTTC. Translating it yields CASSFLPGSGSGANVLTF. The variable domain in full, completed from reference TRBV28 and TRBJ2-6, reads DVKVTQSSRYLVKRTGEKVFLECVQDMDHENMFWYRQDPGLGLRLIYFSYDVKMKEKGDIPEGYSVSREKKERFSLILESASTNQTSMYLCASSFLPGSGSGANVLTFGAGSRLTVL.

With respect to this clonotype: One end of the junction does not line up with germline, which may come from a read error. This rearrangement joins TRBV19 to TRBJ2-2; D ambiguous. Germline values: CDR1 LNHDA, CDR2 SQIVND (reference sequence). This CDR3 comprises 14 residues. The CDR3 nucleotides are TGTGCCAGAAGTATTTCTCAAGGGTCCGGGGAGCTGTTTTTT. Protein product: CARSISQGSGELFF.

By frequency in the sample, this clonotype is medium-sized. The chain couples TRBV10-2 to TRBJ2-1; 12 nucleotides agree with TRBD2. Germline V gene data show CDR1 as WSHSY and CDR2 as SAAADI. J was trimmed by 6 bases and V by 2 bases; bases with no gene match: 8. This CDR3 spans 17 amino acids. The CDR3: CASSEALLAGGFNEQFF. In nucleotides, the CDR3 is TGCGCCAGCAGTGAGGCGCTACTAGCGGGAGGTTTCAATGAGCAGTTCTTC.

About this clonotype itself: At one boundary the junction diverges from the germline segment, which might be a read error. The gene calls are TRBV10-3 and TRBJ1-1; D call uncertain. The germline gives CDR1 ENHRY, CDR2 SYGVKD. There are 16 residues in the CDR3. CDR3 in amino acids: CGISEGHATLNTEAFF. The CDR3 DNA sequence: TGTGGCATCAGTGAAGGTCATGCCACTTTGAACACTGAAGCTTTCTTT.

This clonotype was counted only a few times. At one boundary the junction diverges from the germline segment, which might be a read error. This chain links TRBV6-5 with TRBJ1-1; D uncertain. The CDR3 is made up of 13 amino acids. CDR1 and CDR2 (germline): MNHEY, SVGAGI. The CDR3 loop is CTSSGQFNTEASF. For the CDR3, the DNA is TGTACCAGCAGCGGGCAGTTCAACACTGAAGCTTCCTTT.

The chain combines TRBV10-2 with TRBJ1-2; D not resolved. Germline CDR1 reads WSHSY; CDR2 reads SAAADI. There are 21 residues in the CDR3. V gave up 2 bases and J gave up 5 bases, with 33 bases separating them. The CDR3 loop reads CASSEGLVSAGSRRLGYGYTF. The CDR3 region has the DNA TGCGCCAGCAGTGAGGGCTTAGTGTCGGCGGGTAGCCGAAGATTAGGTTATGGCTACACCTTC.

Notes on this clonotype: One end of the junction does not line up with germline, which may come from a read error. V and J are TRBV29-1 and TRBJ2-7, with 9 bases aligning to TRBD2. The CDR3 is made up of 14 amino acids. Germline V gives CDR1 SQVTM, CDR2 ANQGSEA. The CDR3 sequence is CSVVLAGASYEQYF. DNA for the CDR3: TGCAGCGTTGTTTTAGCGGGAGCATCCTACGAACAGTACTTC.

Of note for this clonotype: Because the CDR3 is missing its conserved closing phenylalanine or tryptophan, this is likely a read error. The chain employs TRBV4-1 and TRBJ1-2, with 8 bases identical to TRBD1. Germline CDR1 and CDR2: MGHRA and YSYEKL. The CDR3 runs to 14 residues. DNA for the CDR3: TGCACCAGTAACCAAGGGGACAGGAACTATGGCTACACCGTC. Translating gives CTSNQGDRNYGYTV.

CDR3 loop: CSGTPTEGAYSNQPQYF. CDR3 DNA sequence: TGTTCCGGCACCCCTACAGAGGGGGCGTATAGCAATCAGCCCCAGTATTTT. J is TRBJ1-5 and V is TRBV6-2 or TRBV6-3; 7 bases are shared with TRBD1. The J call may be faulty, since TRBJ2-3 better matches the DNA end. This CDR3 comprises 17 residues. Germline values: CDR1 MNHEY, CDR2 SVGEGT.

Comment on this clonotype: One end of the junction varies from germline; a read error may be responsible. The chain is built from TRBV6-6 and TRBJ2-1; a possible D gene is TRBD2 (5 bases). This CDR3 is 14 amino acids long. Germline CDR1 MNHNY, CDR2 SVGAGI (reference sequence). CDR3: CATSYSALAPKQFF. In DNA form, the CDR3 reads TGTGCCACCAGTTACTCGGCCCTAGCCCCTAAGCAGTTCTTC.

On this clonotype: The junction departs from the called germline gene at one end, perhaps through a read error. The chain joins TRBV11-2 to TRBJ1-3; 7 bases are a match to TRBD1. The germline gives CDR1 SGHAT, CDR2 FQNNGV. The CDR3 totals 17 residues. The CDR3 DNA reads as TGTGCCGGCAGCCTAGTTGGCCCCGGGACAGTAGGAAACACCATATATTTT. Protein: CAGSLVGPGTVGNTIYF. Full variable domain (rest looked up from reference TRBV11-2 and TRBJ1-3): EAGVAQSPRYKIIEKRQSVAFWCNPISGHATLYWYQQILGQGPKLLIQFQNNGVVDDSQLPKDRFSAERLKGVDSTLKIQPAKLEDSAVYLCAGSLVGPGTVGNTIYFGEGSWLTVV.

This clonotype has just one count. The CDR3 loop is CASSSPSVDTQYF. The CDR3 bases are TGCGCCAGCAGTTCCCCTAGCGTCGATACGCAGTATTTT. This chain links TRBV5-1 with TRBJ2-3, with D possibly TRBD2 on 6 matching bases. CDR1 is SGHRS, CDR2 YFSETQ, per germline. V was pared by 5 bases and J by 6 bases, with 13 bases between. This CDR3 spans 13 amino acids.

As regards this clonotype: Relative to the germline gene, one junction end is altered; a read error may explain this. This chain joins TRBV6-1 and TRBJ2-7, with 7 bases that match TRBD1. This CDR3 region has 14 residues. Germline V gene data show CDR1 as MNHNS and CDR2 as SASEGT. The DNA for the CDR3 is TGTGCCAGCAGTGAAAGGGGGCACGGGGACGAGCAATACTTC. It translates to CASSERGHGDEQYF.

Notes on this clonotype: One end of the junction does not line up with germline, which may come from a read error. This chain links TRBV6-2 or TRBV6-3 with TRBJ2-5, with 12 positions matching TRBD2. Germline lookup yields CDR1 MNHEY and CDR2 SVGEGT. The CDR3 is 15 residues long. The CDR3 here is CPSATSGSLGETRYF. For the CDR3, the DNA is TGTCCCAGTGCGACTAGCGGGAGCCTTGGAGAGACCCGGTACTTC.

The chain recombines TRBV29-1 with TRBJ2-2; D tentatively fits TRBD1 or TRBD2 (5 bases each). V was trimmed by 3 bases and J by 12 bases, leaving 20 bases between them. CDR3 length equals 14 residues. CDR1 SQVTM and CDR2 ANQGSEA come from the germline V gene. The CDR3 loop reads CSVERKGRGGKLFF. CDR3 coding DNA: TGCAGCGTTGAGAGAAAGGGACGGGGTGGGAAGCTGTTTTTT.

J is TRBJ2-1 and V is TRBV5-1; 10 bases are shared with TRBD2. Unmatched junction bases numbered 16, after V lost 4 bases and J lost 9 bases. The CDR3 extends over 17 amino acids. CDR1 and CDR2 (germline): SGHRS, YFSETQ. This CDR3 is CASSSPLAGVYYCEQFF. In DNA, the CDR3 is TGCGCCAGCAGCAGCCCTCTAGCGGGAGTCTACTACTGTGAGCAGTTCTTC.

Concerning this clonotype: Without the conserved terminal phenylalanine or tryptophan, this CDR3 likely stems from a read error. The CDR3 loop reads CASSQDRETPYKQYI. The DNA of the CDR3 is TGCGCCAGTAGCCAAGATCGGGAGACTCCCTACAAGCAGTACATC. The rearrangement links TRBV4-3 to TRBJ2-7, with a weak D call TRBD2 (6 bases). The CDR3 runs 15 residues. The germline V gene encodes CDR1 LGHNA and CDR2 YSLEER.

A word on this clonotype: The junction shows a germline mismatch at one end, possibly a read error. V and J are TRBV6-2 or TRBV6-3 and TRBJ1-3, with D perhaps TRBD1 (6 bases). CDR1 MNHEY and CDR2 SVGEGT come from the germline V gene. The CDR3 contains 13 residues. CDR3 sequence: CVSTGTTGNTAYF. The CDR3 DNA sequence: TGTGTCAGCACCGGGACAACTGGAAACACCGCATATTTT.

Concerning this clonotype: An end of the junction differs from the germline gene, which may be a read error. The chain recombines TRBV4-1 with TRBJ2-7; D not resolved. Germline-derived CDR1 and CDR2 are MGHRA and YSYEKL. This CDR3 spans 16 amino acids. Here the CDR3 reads CASNQEWREMWYEQYF. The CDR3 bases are TGCGCCAGCAACCAAGAGTGGCGTGAGATGTGGTACGAGCAGTACTTC.